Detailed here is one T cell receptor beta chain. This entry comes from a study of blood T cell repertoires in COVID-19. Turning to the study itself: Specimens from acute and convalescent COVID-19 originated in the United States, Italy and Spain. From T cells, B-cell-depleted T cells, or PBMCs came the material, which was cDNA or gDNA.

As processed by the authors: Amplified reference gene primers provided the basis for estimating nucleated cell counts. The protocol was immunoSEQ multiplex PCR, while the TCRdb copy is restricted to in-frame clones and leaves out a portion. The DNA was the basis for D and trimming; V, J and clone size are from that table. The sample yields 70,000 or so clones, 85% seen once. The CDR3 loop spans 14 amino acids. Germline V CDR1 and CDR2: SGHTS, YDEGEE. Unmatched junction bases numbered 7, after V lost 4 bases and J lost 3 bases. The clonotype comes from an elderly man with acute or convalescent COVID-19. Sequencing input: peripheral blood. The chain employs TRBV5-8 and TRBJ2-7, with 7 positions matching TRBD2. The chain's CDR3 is CASSRTSGSYEQYF. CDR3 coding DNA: TGTGCCAGCAGCCGGACTAGTGGGAGCTACGAGCAGTACTTC.